This T cell receptor (beta chain) comes out of a study of blood T cell repertoires in COVID-19. Whole-study context: T cells, B-cell-depleted T cells, or PBMCs supplied cDNA or gDNA.

In the original analysis: Amplification of reference gene primers provided the estimated nucleated cell counts. Clones were read by immunoSEQ multiplex PCR, and TCRdb kept only the in-frame ones, dropping some. The V and J calls and clone size are taken from that table; D and trimming were inferred from the DNA. The table shows about 260,000 clones, with approximately 84% occurring only once. V lost 0 bases and J 3 bases, leaving 11 bases between the germline ends. Germline-derived CDR1 and CDR2 are MNHEY and SVGEGT. The CDR3 length is 15 residues. V is TRBV6-2 or TRBV6-3 and J is TRBJ1-2; D possibly corresponds to TRBD1 (5 bases). The receptor's source is a woman older than 75 with acute or convalescent COVID-19. The sample consisted of peripheral blood. DNA for the CDR3: TGTGCCAGCAGTTACTCCCGCAGGGTGGACTATGGCTACACCTTC. Translated, it gives CASSYSRRVDYGYTF.